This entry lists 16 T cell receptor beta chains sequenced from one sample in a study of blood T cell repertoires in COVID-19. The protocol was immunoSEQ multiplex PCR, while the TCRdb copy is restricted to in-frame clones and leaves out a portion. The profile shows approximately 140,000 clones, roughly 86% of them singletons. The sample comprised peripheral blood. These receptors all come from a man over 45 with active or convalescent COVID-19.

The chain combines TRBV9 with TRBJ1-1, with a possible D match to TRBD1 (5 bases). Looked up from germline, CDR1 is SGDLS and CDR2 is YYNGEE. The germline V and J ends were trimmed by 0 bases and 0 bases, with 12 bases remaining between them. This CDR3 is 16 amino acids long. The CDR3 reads CASSVGLADMNTEAFF. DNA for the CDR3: TGTGCCAGCAGCGTAGGTCTGGCGGACATGAACACTGAAGCTTTCTTT.

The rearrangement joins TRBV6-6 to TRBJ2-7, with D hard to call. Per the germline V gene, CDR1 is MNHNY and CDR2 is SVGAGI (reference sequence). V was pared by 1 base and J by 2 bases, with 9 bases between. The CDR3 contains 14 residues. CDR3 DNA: TGTGCCAGCAGTTACTTCGAGAATACCTACGAGCAGTACTTC. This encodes CASSYFENTYEQYF.

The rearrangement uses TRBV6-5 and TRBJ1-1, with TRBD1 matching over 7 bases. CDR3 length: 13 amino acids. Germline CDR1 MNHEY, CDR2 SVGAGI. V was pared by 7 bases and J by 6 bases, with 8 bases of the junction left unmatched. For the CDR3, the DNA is TGTGCCAGCATTAGGACAGGATGGGCTGAAGCTTTCTTT. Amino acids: CASIRTGWAEAFF.

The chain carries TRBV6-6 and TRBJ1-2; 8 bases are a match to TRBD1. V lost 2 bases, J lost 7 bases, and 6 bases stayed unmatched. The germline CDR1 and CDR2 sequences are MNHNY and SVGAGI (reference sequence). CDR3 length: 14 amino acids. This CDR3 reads CASSYRDRGPGYTF. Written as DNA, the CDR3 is TGTGCCAGCAGTTACCGAGACAGGGGACCTGGCTACACCTTC.

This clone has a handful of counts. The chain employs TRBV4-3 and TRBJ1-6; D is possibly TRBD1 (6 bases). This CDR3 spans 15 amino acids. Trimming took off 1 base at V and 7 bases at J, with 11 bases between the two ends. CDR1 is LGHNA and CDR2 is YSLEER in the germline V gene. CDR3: CASSQGTALNSPLHF. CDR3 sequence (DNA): TGCGCCAGCAGCCAAGGGACAGCACTAAATTCACCCCTCCACTTT.

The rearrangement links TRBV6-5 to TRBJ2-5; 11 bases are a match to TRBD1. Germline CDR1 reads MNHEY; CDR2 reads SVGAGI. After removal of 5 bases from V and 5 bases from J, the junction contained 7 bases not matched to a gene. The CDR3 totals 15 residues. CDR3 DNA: TGTGCCAGCAGTCCGGGACAGGGGGTTCGGGAGACCCAGTACTTC. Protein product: CASSPGQGVRETQYF.

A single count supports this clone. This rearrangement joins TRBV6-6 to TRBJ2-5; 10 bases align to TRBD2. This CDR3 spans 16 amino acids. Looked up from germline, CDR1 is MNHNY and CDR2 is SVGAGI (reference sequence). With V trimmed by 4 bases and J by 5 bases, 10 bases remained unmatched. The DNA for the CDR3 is TGTGCCAGCAGTTTGCGGGCTAGCGGGAGTGGCGAGACCCAGTACTTC. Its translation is CASSLRASGSGETQYF.

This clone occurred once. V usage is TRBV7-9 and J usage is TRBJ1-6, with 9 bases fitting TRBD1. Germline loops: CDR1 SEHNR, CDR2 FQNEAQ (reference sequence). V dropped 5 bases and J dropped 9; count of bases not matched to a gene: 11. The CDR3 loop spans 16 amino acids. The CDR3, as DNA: TGTGCCAGCAGCACCTCATCTGGGACAGGGACTTCACCCCTCCACTTT. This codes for CASSTSSGTGTSPLHF.

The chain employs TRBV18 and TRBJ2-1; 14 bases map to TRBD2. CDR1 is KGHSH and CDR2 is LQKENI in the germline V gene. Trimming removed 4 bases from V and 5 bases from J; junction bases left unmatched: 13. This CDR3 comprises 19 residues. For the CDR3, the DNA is TGTGCCAGCTCACGATTCGGTCCGACTAGCGGGAGGGCGGACAATGAGCAGTTCTTC. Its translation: CASSRFGPTSGRADNEQFF.

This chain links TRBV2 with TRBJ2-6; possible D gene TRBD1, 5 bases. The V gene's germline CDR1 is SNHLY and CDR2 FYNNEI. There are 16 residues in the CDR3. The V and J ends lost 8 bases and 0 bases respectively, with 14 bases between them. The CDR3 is CASLTTVVSGANVLTF. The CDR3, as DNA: TGTGCCAGCCTTACGACAGTAGTCTCTGGGGCCAACGTCCTGACTTTC.

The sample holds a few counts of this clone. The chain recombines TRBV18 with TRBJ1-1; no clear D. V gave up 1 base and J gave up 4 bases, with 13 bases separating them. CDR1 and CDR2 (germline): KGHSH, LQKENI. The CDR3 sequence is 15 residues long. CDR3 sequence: CASSPRQDFATEAFF. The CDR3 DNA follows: TGTGCCAGCTCACCACGGCAGGACTTCGCCACTGAAGCTTTCTTT.

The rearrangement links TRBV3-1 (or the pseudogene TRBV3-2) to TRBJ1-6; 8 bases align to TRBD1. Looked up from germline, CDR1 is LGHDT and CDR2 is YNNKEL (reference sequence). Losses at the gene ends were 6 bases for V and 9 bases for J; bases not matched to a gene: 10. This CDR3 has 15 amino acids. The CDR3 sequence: CASRQTGADGSPLHF. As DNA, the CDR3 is TGTGCCAGCAGACAGACAGGGGCAGACGGTTCACCCCTCCACTTT.

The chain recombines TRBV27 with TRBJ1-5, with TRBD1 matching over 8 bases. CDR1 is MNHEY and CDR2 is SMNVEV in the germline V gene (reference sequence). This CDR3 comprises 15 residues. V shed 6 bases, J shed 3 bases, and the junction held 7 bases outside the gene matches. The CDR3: CASRPGTGNNQPQHF. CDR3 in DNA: TGTGCCAGCAGGCCCGGGACAGGTAACAATCAGCCCCAGCATTTT.

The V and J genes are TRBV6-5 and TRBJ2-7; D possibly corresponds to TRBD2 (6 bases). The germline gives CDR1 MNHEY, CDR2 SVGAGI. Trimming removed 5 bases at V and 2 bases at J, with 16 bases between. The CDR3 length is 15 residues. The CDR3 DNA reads TGTGCCAGCAGTCGGCTGGGGGGACCCGCCTACGAGCAGTACTTC. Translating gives CASSRLGGPAYEQYF.

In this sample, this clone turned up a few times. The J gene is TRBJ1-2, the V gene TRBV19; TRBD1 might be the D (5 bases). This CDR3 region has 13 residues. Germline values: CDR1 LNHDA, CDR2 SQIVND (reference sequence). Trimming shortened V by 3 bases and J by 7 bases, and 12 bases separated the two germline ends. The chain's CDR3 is CASSMTSGSGYTF. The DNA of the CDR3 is TGTGCCAGTAGTATGACCTCAGGGTCTGGCTACACCTTC. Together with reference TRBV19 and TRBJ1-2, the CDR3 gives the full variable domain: DGGITQSPKYLFRKEGQNVTLSCEQNLNHDAMYWYRQDPGQGLRLIYYSQIVNDFQKGDIAEGYSVSREKKESFPLTVTSAQKNPTAFYLCASSMTSGSGYTFGSGTRLTVV.

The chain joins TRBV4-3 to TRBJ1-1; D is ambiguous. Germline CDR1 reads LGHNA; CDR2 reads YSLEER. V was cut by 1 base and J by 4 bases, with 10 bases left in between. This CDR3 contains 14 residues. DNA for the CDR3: TGCGCCAGCAGCCAAGCCCTCTCGGGCACTGAAGCTTTCTTT. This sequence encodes CASSQALSGTEAFF.